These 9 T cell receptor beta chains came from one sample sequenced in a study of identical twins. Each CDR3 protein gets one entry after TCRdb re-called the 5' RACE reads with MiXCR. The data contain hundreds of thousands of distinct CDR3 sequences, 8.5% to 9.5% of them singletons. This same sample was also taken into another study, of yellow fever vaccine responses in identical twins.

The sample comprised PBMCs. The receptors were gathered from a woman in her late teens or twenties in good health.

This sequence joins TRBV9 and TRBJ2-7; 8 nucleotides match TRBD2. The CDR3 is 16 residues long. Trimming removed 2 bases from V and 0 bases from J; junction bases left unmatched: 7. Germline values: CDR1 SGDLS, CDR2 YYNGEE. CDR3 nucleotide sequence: TGTGCCAGCAGCGTGGCCGGGACTAGAAGCTCCTACGAGCAGTACTTC. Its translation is CASSVAGTRSSYEQYF.

The CDR3 region has the DNA TGCAGTGCACCTGGGCCCGGGACAGCACTTAACAATGAGCAGTTCTTC. Amino acids: CSAPGPGTALNNEQFF. V and J are TRBV20-1 and TRBJ2-1; 7 nucleotides agree with TRBD1. CDR1 and CDR2 from the germline V gene are DFQATT and SNEGSKA (reference sequence). The CDR3 is made up of 16 amino acids. With 6 bases clipped from V and 5 bases from J, the junction kept 16 bases outside the gene matches.

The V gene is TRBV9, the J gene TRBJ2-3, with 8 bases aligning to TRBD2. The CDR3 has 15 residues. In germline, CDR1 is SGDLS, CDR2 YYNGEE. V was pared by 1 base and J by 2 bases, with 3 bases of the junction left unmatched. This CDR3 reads CASSVSSGYTDTQYF. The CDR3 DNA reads TGTGCCAGCAGCGTATCTAGCGGGTACACAGATACGCAGTATTTT.

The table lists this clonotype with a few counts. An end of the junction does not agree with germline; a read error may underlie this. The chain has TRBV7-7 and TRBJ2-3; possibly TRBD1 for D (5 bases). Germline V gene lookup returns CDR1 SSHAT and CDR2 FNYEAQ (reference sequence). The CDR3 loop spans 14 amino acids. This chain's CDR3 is CASSLIGDADTQYF. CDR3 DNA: TGTGCTAGCAGCTTAATAGGGGATGCAGATACGCAGTATTTT.

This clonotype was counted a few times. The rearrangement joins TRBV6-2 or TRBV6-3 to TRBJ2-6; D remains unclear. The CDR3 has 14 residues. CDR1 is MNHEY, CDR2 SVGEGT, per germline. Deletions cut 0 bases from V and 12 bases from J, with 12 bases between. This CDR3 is CASSYSISSPVLTF. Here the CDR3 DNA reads TGTGCCAGCAGTTACTCGATCAGCAGCCCCGTCCTGACTTTC.

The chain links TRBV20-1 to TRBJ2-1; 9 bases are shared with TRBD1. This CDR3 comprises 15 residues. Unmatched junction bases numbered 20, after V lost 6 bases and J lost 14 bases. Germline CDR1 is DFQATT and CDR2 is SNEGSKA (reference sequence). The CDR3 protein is CSANPPGQGVRNEFF. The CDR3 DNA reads TGCAGTGCCAATCCGCCGGGACAGGGCGTTAGGAATGAGTTCTTC.

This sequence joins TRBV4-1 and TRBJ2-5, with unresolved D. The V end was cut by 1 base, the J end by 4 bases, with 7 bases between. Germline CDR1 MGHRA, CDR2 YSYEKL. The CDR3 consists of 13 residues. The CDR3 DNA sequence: TGCGCCAGCAGCCAAGTTCCTGGAGAGACCCAGTACTTC. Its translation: CASSQVPGETQYF.

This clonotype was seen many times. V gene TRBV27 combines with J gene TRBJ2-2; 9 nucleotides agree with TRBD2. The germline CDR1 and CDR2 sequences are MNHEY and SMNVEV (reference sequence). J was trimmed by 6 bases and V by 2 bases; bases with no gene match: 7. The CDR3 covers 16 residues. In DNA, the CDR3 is TGTGCCAGCAGTTTAGTTAAGACTAGCGGCCCCGGGGAGCTGTTTTTT. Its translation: CASSLVKTSGPGELFF.

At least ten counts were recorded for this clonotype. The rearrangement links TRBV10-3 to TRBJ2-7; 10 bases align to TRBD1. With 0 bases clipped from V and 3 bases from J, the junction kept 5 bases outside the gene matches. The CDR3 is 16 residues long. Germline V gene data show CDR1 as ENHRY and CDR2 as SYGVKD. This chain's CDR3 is CAISESERTGGYEQYF. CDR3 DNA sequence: TGTGCCATCAGTGAGTCTGAGCGGACAGGGGGCTACGAGCAGTACTTC.